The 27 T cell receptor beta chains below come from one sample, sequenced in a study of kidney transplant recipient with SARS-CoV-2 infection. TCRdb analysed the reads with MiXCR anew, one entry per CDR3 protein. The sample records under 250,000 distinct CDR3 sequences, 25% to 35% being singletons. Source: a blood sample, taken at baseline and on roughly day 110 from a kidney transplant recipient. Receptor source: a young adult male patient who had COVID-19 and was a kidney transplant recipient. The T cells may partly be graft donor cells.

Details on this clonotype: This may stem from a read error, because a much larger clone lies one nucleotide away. CDR3 amino acids: CAGCVPVVRKTYGYTF. As DNA, the CDR3 is TGTGCCGGATGTGTTCCAGTGGTGAGAAAGACCTATGGCTACACCTTC. This sequence joins TRBV5-3 and TRBJ1-2; D unclear. TRBV5-3 is noted as an ORF with a role that remains uncertain. This CDR3 is 16 amino acids long. Trimming shortened V by 10 bases and J by 4 bases, and 26 bases separated the two germline ends.

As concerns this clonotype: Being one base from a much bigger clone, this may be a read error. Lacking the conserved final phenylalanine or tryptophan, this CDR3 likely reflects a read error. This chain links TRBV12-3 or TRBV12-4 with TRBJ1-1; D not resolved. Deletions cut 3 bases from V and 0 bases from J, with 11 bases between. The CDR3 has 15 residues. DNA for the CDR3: TGTGCCAGCAGTTTCCAGGCCACGTTGAACACTGAAGCTTTCTCT. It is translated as CASSFQATLNTEAFS.

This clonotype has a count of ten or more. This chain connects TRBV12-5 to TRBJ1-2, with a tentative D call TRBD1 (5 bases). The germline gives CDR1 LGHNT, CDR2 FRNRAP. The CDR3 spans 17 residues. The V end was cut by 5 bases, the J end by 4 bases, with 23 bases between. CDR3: CASGEQILQGKTYGYTF. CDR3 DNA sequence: TGTGCTAGTGGTGAGCAAATTTTGCAGGGAAAGACCTATGGCTACACCTTC.

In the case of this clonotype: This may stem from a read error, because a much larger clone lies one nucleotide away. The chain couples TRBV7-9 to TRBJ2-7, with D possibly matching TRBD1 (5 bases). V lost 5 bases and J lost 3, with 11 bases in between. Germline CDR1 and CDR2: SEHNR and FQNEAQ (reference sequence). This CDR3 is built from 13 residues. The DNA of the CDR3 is TGTGCCAGCAGCCCGATTGACAGCTACGAGCAGTACTTC. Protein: CASSPIDSYEQYF.

The CDR3 spells CATSGGDERRSVQYF. The CDR3, as DNA: TGTGCCACCAGCGGGGGCGACGAAAGAAGGTCGGTTCAGTACTTC. The chain couples TRBV15 to TRBJ2-4; weak D call: TRBD1 (6 bases). V lost 5 bases to trimming and J lost 11 bases, with 22 bases between them. The germline V gene has CDR1 LNHNV and CDR2 YYDKDF (reference sequence). There are 15 residues in the CDR3.

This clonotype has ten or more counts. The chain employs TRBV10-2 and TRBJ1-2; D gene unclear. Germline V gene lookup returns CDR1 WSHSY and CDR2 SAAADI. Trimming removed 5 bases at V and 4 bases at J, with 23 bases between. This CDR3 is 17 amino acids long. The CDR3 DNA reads TGCGCCAGCAGTTTGGGAAACACTTCTAGAAAGACCTATGGCTACACCTTC. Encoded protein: CASSLGNTSRKTYGYTF.

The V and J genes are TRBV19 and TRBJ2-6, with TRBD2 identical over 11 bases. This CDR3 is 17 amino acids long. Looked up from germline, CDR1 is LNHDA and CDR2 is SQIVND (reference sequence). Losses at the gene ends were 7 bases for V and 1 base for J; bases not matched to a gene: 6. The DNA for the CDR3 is TGTGCCAGTACCGTACTAGCGGGAGATTCTGGGGCCAACGTCCTGACTTTC. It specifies CASTVLAGDSGANVLTF.

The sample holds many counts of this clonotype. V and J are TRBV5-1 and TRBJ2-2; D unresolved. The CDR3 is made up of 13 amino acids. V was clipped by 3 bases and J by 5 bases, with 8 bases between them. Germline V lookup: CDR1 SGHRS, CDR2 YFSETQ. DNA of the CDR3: TGCGCCAGCAGCTCCCAAGGAACCGGGGAGCTGTTTTTT. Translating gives CASSSQGTGELFF.

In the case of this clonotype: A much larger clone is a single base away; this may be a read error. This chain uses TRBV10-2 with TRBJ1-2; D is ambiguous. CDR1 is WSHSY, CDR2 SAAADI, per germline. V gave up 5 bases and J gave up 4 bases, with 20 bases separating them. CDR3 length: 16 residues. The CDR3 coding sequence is TGCGCCAGCAGTCGGAGATCTTCTAGAAAGACCTATGGCTACACCTTC. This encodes CASSRRSSRKTYGYTF.

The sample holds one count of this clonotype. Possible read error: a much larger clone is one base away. The DNA for the CDR3 is TGTGCCAGTAACAGTTTGTCCGGGCCCTCCTACGGGCAGTACTTC. This encodes CASNSLSGPSYGQYF. The chain is built from TRBV28 and TRBJ2-7; D uncertain. This CDR3 is 15 amino acids long. Germline values: CDR1 MDHEN, CDR2 SYDVKM.

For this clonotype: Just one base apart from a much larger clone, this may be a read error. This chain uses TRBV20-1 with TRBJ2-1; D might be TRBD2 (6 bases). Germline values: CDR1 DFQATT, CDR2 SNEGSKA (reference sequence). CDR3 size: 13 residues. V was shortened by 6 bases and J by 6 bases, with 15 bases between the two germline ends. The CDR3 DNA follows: TGCAGTGCCATAGCGGAAGGAGTCAATGAGCAGTTCTTC. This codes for CSAIAEGVNEQFF.

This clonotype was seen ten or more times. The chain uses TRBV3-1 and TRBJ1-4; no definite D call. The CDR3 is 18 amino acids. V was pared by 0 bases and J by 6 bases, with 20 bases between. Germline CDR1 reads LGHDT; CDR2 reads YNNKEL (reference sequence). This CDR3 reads CASSQDLGRVTNHEKLFF. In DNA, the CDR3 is TGTGCCAGCAGCCAAGATCTAGGCAGAGTGACCAACCATGAAAAACTGTTTTTT.

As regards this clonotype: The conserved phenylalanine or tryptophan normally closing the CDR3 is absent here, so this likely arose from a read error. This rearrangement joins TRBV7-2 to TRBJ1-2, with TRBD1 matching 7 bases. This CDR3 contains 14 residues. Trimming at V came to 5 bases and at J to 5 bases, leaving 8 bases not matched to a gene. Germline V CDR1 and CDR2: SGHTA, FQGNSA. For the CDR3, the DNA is TGTGCCAGCAGCACCCGCACAGGGGCGTATGGCTACACCCTC. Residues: CASSTRTGAYGYTL.

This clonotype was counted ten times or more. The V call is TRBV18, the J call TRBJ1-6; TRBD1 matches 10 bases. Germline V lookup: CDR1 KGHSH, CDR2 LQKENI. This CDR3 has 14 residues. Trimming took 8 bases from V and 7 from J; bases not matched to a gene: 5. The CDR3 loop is CASRRTGGNSPLHF. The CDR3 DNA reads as TGTGCCAGCAGAAGGACAGGGGGAAATTCACCCCTCCACTTT.

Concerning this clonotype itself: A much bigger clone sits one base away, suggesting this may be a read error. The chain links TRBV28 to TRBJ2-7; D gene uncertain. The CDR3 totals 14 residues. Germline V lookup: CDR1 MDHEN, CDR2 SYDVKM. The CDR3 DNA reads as TGTGCCAGCGGTTTACCGACGACTTCCTACGAGCAGTACTTC. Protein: CASGLPTTSYEQYF.

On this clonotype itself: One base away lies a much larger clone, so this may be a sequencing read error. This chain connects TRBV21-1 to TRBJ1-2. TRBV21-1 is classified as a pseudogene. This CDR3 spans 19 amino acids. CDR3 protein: CASSSVLPGPPSAWYGYTF. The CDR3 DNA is TGTGCCAGCAGCAGCGTTCTACCGGGTCCTCCATCAGCCTGGTATGGCTACACCTTC.

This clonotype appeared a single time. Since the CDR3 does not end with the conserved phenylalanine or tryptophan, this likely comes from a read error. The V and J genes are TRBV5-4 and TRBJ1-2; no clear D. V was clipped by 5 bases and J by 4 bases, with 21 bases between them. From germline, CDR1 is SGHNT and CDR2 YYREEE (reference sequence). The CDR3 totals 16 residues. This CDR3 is CASRGIVPGKTYGYTL. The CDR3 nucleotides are TGTGCCAGCAGGGGAATCGTACCAGGAAAGACCTATGGCTACACCCTC.

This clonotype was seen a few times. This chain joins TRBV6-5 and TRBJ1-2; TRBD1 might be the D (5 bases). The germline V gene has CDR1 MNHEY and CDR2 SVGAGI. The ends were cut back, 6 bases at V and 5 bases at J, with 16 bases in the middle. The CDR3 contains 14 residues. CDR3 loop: CASRIFQGSYGYTF. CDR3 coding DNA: TGTGCCAGCAGAATATTCCAGGGTTCTTATGGCTACACCTTC.

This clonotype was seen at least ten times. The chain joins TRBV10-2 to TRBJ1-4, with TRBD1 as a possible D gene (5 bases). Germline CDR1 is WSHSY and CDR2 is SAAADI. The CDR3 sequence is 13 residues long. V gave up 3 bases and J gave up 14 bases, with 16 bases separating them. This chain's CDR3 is CASSESGLGGLFF. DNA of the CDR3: TGCGCCAGCAGTGAATCGGGACTCGGTGGGCTGTTTTTT.

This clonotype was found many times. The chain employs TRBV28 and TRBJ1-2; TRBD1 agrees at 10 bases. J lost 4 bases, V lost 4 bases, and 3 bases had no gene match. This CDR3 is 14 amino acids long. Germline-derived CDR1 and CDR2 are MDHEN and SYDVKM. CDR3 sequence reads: CASSSRDRGYGYTF. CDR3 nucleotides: TGTGCCAGCAGTTCTCGGGACAGGGGCTATGGCTACACCTTC.

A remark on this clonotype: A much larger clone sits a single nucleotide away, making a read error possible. The CDR3: CASSPEDTTNPGELFF. CDR3 sequence (DNA): TGTGCCAGCTCACCCGAGGACACCACGAACCCCGGGGAGCTGTTTTTT. The V call is TRBV18, the J call TRBJ2-2, with a weak D call TRBD1 (5 bases). CDR1 KGHSH and CDR2 LQKENI come from the germline V gene. CDR3 size: 16 residues. The full variable domain, its missing parts supplied by reference TRBV18 and TRBJ2-2, is NAGVMQNPRHLVRRRGQEARLRCSPMKGHSHVYWYRQLPEEGLKFMVYLQKENIIDESGMPKERFSAEFPKEGPSILRIQQVVRGDSAAYFCASSPEDTTNPGELFFGEGSRLTVL.

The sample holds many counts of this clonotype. CDR3 nucleotides: TGTGCCTGGGCAAACCTGCGTTATAGAAAGACCTATGGCTACACCTTC. Translating it yields CAWANLRYRKTYGYTF. The chain carries TRBV30 and TRBJ1-2; D not resolved. CDR3 length equals 16 residues. Germline V gene lookup returns CDR1 GTSNPN and CDR2 SVGIG (reference sequence). Trimming removed 5 bases from V and 4 bases from J, with 23 bases in between.

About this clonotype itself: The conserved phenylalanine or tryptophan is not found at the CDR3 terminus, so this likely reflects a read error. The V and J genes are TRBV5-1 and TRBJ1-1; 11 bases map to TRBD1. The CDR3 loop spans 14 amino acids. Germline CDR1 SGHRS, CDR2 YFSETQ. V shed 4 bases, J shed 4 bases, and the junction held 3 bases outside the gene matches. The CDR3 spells CASSLGTGGTEAFL. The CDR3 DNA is TGCGCCAGCAGCCTCGGGACAGGGGGCACTGAAGCTTTCCTT.

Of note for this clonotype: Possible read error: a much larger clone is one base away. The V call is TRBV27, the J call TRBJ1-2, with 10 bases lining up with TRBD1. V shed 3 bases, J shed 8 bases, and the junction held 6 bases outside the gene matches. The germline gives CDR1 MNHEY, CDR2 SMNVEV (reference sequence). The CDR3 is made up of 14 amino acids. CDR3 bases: TGTGCCAGCAGTTTGGGACAGGGGCTTGACGGCTACACCTTC. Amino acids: CASSLGQGLDGYTF.

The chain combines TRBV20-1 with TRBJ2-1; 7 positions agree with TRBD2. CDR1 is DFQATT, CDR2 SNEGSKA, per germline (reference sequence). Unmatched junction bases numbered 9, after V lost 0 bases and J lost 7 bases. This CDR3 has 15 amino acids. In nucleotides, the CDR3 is TGCAGTGCTAGAGATCTTGGGGGAGGGCCGAATGAGCAGTTCTTC. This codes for CSARDLGGGPNEQFF.

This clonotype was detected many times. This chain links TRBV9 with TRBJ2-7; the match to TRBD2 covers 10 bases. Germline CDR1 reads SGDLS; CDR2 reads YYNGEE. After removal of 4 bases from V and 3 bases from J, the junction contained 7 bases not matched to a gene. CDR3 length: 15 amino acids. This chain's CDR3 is CASSPVLAGYYEQYF. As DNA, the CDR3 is TGTGCCAGCAGCCCGGTACTAGCGGGATACTACGAGCAGTACTTC. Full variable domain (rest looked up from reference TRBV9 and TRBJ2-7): DSGVTQTPKHLITATGQRVTLRCSPRSGDLSVYWYQQSLDQGLQFLIQYYNGEERAKGNILERFSAQQFPDLHSELNLSSLELGDSALYFCASSPVLAGYYEQYFGPGTRLTVT.

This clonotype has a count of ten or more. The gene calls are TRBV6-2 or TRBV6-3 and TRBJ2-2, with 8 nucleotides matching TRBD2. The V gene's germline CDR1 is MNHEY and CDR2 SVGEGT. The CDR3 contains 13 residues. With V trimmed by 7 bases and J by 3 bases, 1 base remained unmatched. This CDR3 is CASNGGDTGELFF. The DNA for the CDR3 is TGTGCCAGCAACGGGGGGGACACCGGGGAGCTGTTTTTT.